This T cell receptor beta chain was identified in a study of shared clonotypes between healthy human individuals. Study-wide findings and caveats: Relative to clonotypes present in all four donors, those not shared had lower generation probabilities.

In the naive CD8 group, cells lacked CD45RO and were positively selected for CCR7, so terminally differentiated effector memory CD45RA+ cells were left out. A single count supports this clone. What it binds is not known. Sequenced by immunoSEQ multiplex PCR; TCRdb stores in-frame clones only, minus some. The sample shows millions of clones, just under 95% of them seen only once. CDR1 is LNHNV, CDR2 YYDKDF, per germline (reference sequence). V was clipped by 1 base and J by 2 bases, with 8 bases between them. The CDR3 runs 14 residues. The sequencing sample was made of naive CD8+ T cells sorted from blood. The chain couples TRBV15 to TRBJ1-1; D is unresolved. This receptor was taken from a man aged 18 to 29 in good health. The DNA for the CDR3 is TGTGCCACCAGCAGAGGAAGCGGAAACACTGAAGCTTTCTTT. Its translation: CATSRGSGNTEAFF.